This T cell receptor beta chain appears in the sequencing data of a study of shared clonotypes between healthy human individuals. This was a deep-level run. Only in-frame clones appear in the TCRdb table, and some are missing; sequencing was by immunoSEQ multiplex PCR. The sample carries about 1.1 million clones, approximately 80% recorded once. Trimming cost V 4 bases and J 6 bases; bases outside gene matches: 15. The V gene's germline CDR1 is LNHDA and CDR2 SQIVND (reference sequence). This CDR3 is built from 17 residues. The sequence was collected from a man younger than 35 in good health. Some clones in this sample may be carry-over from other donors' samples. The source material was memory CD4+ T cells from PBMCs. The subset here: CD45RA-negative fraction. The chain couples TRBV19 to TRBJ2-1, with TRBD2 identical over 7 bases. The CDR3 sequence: CASSKGFLAASLNEQFF. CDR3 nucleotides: TGTGCCAGTAGTAAGGGGTTTCTAGCGGCCTCCCTCAATGAGCAGTTCTTC.